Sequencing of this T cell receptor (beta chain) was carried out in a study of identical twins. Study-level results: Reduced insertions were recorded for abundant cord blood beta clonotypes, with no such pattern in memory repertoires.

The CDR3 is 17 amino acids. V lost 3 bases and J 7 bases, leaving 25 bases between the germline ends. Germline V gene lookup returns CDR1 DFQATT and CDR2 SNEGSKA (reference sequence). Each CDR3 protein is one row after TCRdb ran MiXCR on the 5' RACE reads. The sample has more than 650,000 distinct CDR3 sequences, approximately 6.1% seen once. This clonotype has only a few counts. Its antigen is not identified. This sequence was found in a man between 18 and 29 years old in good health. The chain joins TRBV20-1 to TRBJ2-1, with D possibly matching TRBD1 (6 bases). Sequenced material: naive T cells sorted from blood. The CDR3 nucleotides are TGCAGTGCTAGGCGAATCGGGCAGGGGCGCGGTGGGAATGAGCAGTTCTTC. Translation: CSARRIGQGRGGNEQFF.